This is a list of T cell receptor beta chains from one sample in a study of T cell responses to AZD1222 COVID-19 vaccine. TCRdb's copy holds only in-frame clones and misses some; the assay was immunoSEQ multiplex PCR. The sample holds tens of thousands of clones, more than 85% seen once. This specimen was peripheral blood, taken 28 days after the second AZD1222 dose. Every receptor here comes from an adult who received the AZD1222 COVID-19 vaccine. Both conserved end residues are part of each CDR3. Clone size, where shown, is once, few, many, or a class for clones that have expanded.

TRBV15	NA	TRBJ2-1	CATSIDRGYTDEQFF
TRBV6-6	NA	TRBJ1-4	CASSLGATNEKLFF
TRBV5-1	NA	TRBJ1-4	CASSQGQGSNEKLFF
TRBV11-1	NA	TRBJ1-1	CASSFGRMNTEAFF
TRBV15	NA	TRBJ1-5	CATSTEQDNQPQHF
TRBV28	NA	TRBJ2-7	CASSLALGGIYEQYF
TRBV4-1	NA	TRBJ1-5	CASSQASRVNQPQHF
TRBV30	NA	TRBJ1-5	CAWSVQGGQPQHF
TRBV11-3	NA	TRBJ1-5	CASSLPNQGPDQPQHF
TRBV5-1	NA	TRBJ1-3	CASSLAFSGNTIYF
TRBV27	NA	TRBJ1-1	CASRSRGGHRAFF
TRBV29-1	NA	TRBJ2-3	CSAVRTSGTDTQYF
TRBV12-3/TRBV12-4	NA	TRBJ1-1	CATSRSLNTEAFF
TRBV6-5	NA	TRBJ1-3	CASSRVPGNTIYF
TRBV2	NA	TRBJ2-4	CASRELGLAANIQYF
TRBV28	NA	TRBJ1-2	CAIFLGRGNYGYTF
TRBV5-1	NA	TRBJ1-2	CASREQQGADGYTF
TRBV6-5	NA	TRBJ1-2	CASRTGEEVAYDTF
TRBV10-3	NA	TRBJ2-3	CAISGGRSTDTQYF
TRBV4-3	NA	TRBJ1-3	CASSHRDPGNTIYF
TRBV3-1/TRBV3-2	NA	TRBJ2-7	CASSQDRGLGFSEQYF
TRBV7-6	once	TRBJ1-1	CASSLYTEAFF
TRBV5-5	NA	TRBJ1-6	CASSLWSEDSYFSVNSPLHF
TRBV7-9	once	TRBJ1-2	CASSLGPATLPDGGYTF
TRBV18	NA	TRBJ1-5	CASSRGQGGNQPQHF
TRBV10-2	NA	TRBJ2-1	CASSESQGAGHEQFF
TRBV5-1	NA	TRBJ2-5	CASSLGITSGETQYF
TRBV14	NA	TRBJ1-1	CASSPQGAVNTEAFF
TRBV6-6	NA	TRBJ1-2	CASRLWPGQGDYGYTF
TRBV5-1	NA	TRBJ1-1	CASSLQGKNTEAFF
TRBV19	NA	TRBJ1-1	CASSMGDRVTAFF
TRBV5-1	once	TRBJ2-1	CASSLVTGDGDNEQFF
TRBV9	NA	TRBJ1-2	CASSVEDYRGYTF
TRBV29-1	NA	TRBJ1-3	CSAQSRNTIYF
TRBV7-8	NA	TRBJ1-6	CASSYATGWNSPLHF
TRBV7-2	once	TRBJ2-7	CASSSRGEQYF
TRBV19	once	TRBJ2-2	CASRDNNGAGELFF
TRBV11-3	NA	TRBJ2-3	CASSTRQGVTDTQYF
TRBV5-1	NA	TRBJ2-7	CASSSSGGLYEQYF
TRBV7-9	medium-sized	TRBJ1-1	CASSQNGPEAFF
TRBV14	NA	TRBJ2-3	CASSPRGGSTQYF
TRBV12-3/TRBV12-4	once	TRBJ2-7	CASSSSGYEQYF
TRBV6-2/TRBV6-3	NA	TRBJ2-4	CASSPGETVVKNIQYF
TRBV5-1	once	TRBJ2-1	CASSWGTGNEQFF
TRBV14	NA	TRBJ1-4	CASSQDRGTAEKLFF
TRBV4-3	NA	TRBJ2-3	CASSHKRGEVDTQYF
TRBV28	NA	TRBJ2-3	CASRPPGTSGVIDTQYF
TRBV7-2	NA	TRBJ1-5	CASSTTGGSNQPQHF
TRBV6-1	NA	TRBJ2-5	CASRENRRARGETQYF
TRBV7-9	NA	TRBJ2-5	CASSLTVQETQYF
TRBV11-3	NA	TRBJ1-3	CASSLIPHPQGTGNTIYF
TRBV18	NA	TRBJ1-2	CASSLSTGFGYTF
TRBV7-3	few	TRBJ1-1	CASSLGRPGNTEAFF
TRBV3-1/TRBV3-2	NA	TRBJ2-5	CASSQTRGQRGVTETQYF